This entry lists 24 T cell receptor beta chains sequenced from one sample in a study of T-cell reconstitution after alpha-beta-depleted transplantation in children. This sample's TCRbeta library carried unique molecular identifier barcodes. TCRdb redid the calling of the PCR reads with MiXCR, one entry per CDR3 protein. The repertoire includes hundreds of thousands of distinct CDR3 sequences, around 13% of them detected once, and under 7% sits in the top ten. The sample in question was PBMCs from the stem cell graft donor, obtained from the stem cell graft. These receptors originate from a human donor who donated a stem cell graft to a child with combined immunodeficiency.

This clonotype was counted many times. The chain links TRBV20-1 to TRBJ2-1; D is perhaps TRBD1 (5 bases). There are 14 residues in the CDR3. V was shortened by 6 bases and J by 0 bases, with 12 bases between the two germline ends. In germline, CDR1 is DFQATT, CDR2 SNEGSKA (reference sequence). The chain's CDR3 is CSAPGISSYNEQFF. The CDR3 DNA is TGCAGTGCCCCAGGGATTTCCTCCTACAATGAGCAGTTCTTC.

The J gene is TRBJ1-1, the V gene TRBV9; 7 positions match TRBD1. The CDR3 runs to 16 residues. Germline V gene data show CDR1 as SGDLS and CDR2 as YYNGEE. V shed 0 bases, J shed 1 base, and the junction held 6 bases outside the gene matches. The CDR3 sequence: CASSVEYRGPNTEAFF. The CDR3 DNA reads TGTGCCAGCAGCGTAGAATACAGGGGACCGAACACTGAAGCTTTCTTT.

The sample holds a few counts of this clonotype. The chain carries TRBV7-9 and TRBJ2-7; 9 bases are a match to TRBD1. The CDR3 is 15 residues long. The germline V gene encodes CDR1 SEHNR and CDR2 FQNEAQ (reference sequence). V shed 3 bases, J shed 4 bases, and the junction held 7 bases outside the gene matches. The CDR3 spells CASSFGTGSKYEQYF. Written as DNA, the CDR3 is TGTGCCAGCAGCTTCGGGACAGGGAGTAAGTACGAGCAGTACTTC.

This clonotype was counted at least ten times. The chain combines TRBV9 with TRBJ2-5; 11 bases map to TRBD1. This CDR3 is built from 18 residues. The germline V gene encodes CDR1 SGDLS and CDR2 YYNGEE. The trim removed 4 bases at V and 5 bases at J, leaving 16 bases unmatched. The DNA for the CDR3 is TGTGCCAGCAGCTCCCGCCACGGACAGGGGGCATTTTTGGAGACCCAGTACTTC. It encodes CASSSRHGQGAFLETQYF.

This chain connects TRBV18 to TRBJ1-3; TRBD1 might be the D (5 bases). Trimming took off 3 bases at V and 0 bases at J, with 12 bases between the two ends. The germline gives CDR1 KGHSH, CDR2 LQKENI. This CDR3 spans 16 amino acids. CDR3 region: CASSPMTEFSGNTIYF. The CDR3 coding sequence is TGTGCCAGCTCACCGATGACAGAGTTCTCTGGAAACACCATATATTTT.

This chain connects TRBV11-2 to TRBJ2-3; D not resolved. The CDR3 covers 15 residues. The germline V gene has CDR1 SGHAT and CDR2 FQNNGV. V was clipped by 5 bases and J by 4 bases, with 16 bases between them. This chain's CDR3 is CASSQNGLPADTQYF. DNA for the CDR3: TGTGCCAGCAGCCAAAATGGGCTTCCCGCAGATACGCAGTATTTT.

This clonotype was recorded at least ten times. The chain links TRBV27 to TRBJ2-7; D is perhaps TRBD2 (6 bases). This CDR3 has 15 amino acids. Germline values: CDR1 MNHEY, CDR2 SMNVEV (reference sequence). Trimming left V 1 base short and J 0 bases short, with 10 bases between. CDR3 DNA sequence: TGTGCCAGCAGTTTATTGGGGACTTCCTCCTACGAGCAGTACTTC. Amino acids: CASSLLGTSSYEQYF.

This clonotype came up a few times. This CDR3 reads CSVKGGRAGETQYF. The CDR3 region has the DNA TGCAGCGTAAAGGGGGGGAGAGCCGGGGAGACCCAGTACTTC. The chain uses TRBV29-1 and TRBJ2-5, with D tentatively TRBD2 (7 bases). This CDR3 region has 14 residues. V was trimmed by 6 bases and J by 5 bases, leaving 19 bases between them. Germline-derived CDR1 and CDR2 are SQVTM and ANQGSEA.

This clonotype has more than one count but fewer than ten. This CDR3 is CASSGRVAETSHNEQFF. CDR3 nucleotide sequence: TGTGCCAGCAGCGGGAGGGTTGCGGAGACTAGCCACAATGAGCAGTTCTTC. This chain links TRBV5-5 with TRBJ2-1; 7 bases are a match to TRBD2. Germline CDR1 is SGHKS and CDR2 is YYEKEE (reference sequence). The CDR3 has 17 amino acids. With 4 bases clipped from V and 5 bases from J, the junction kept 15 bases outside the gene matches.

This clonotype was found many times. The chain couples TRBV12-3 or TRBV12-4 to TRBJ2-3, with a possible D match to TRBD1 (6 bases). The CDR3 length is 15 residues. V dropped 6 bases and J dropped 2 bases, with 15 bases sitting between them. CDR3 in DNA: TGTGCCAGCAGCCCAACAGGGACCTACACAGATACGCAGTATTTT. Its translation is CASSPTGTYTDTQYF.

This clonotype occurred many times. The chain couples TRBV5-8 to TRBJ1-2, with D possibly TRBD1 on 6 matching bases. Germline CDR1 reads SGHTS; CDR2 reads YDEGEE. The CDR3 has 17 residues. V gave up 2 bases and J gave up 7 bases, with 24 bases separating them. CDR3 sequence reads: CASSFIRGNYPGGGYTF. The DNA for the CDR3 is TGTGCCAGCAGCTTCATTAGGGGGAACTATCCCGGGGGTGGCTACACCTTC. The entire variable domain, with the rest obtained from reference TRBV5-8 and TRBJ1-2, is as follows: EAGVTQSPTHLIKTRGQQATLRCSPISGHTSVYWYQQALGLGLQFLLWYDEGEERNRGNFPPRFSGRQFPNYSSELNVNALELEDSALYLCASSFIRGNYPGGGYTFGSGTRLTVV.

The rearrangement uses TRBV7-6 and TRBJ2-7, with a possible D match to TRBD1 (5 bases). CDR3 length: 16 amino acids. The V end lost 6 bases, the J end lost 2 bases, and 20 bases lay between the germline ends. Looked up from germline, CDR1 is SGHVS and CDR2 is FNYEAQ. CDR3 DNA: TGTGCCAGCAGTCCCACCCCAGAGGACACCACCTACGAGCAGTACTTC. Translation gives CASSPTPEDTTYEQYF. The entire variable domain, with the rest obtained from reference TRBV7-6 and TRBJ2-7, is as follows: GAGVSQSPRYKVTKRGQDVALRCDPISGHVSLYWYRQALGQGPEFLTYFNYEAQQDKSGLPNDRFSAERPEGSISTLTIQRTEQRDSAMYRCASSPTPEDTTYEQYFGPGTRLTVT.

The chain is built from TRBV12-3 or TRBV12-4 and TRBJ2-2, with 8 bases that match TRBD2. The CDR3 length is 18 residues. V was pared by 0 bases and J by 3 bases, with 9 bases of the junction left unmatched. For the CDR3, the DNA is TGTGCCAGCAGTTTAGCCCCGAATCGAGCGGGGGACACCGGGGAGCTGTTTTTT. It translates to CASSLAPNRAGDTGELFF.

The rearrangement joins TRBV29-1 to TRBJ1-2; no definite D call. The V gene's germline CDR1 is SQVTM and CDR2 ANQGSEA. CDR3 size: 13 residues. The CDR3 here is CRDICFNNYGYTF. The CDR3 DNA reads as TGCAGAGATATATGCTTCAATAACTATGGCTACACCTTC.

This clonotype has only one observation. V is TRBV7-2 and J is TRBJ1-4; no clear D. Between the trimmed V and J ends, which lost 1 base and 7 bases, there was a span of 13 bases. Germline V CDR1 and CDR2: SGHTA, FQGNSA. This CDR3 contains 15 residues. This chain's CDR3 is CASSLEWGAIEKLFF. The CDR3 DNA is TGTGCCAGCAGCTTAGAGTGGGGAGCAATTGAAAAACTGTTTTTT.

This clonotype has a handful of counts. The V gene is TRBV9, the J gene TRBJ1-1; TRBD1 matches at 9 bases. CDR1 and CDR2 from the germline V gene are SGDLS and YYNGEE. The CDR3 sequence is 16 residues long. V trimming: 0 bases; J trimming: 6 bases; junction bases outside the gene matches: 9. CDR3 residues: CASSVGQGGGIAEAFF. The CDR3, as DNA: TGTGCCAGCAGCGTAGGACAGGGGGGCGGGATCGCTGAAGCTTTCTTT. Filled out from reference TRBV9 and TRBJ1-1, the complete variable domain reads DSGVTQTPKHLITATGQRVTLRCSPRSGDLSVYWYQQSLDQGLQFLIQYYNGEERAKGNILERFSAQQFPDLHSELNLSSLELGDSALYFCASSVGQGGGIAEAFFGQGTRLTVV.

CDR3 bases: TGTGCCAGCAGGGTTTGGACAGGGGAAGAGACCCAGTACTTC. This translates into CASRVWTGEETQYF. This sequence joins TRBV6-2 or TRBV6-3 and TRBJ2-5; TRBD1 matches at 9 bases. Germline CDR1 and CDR2: MNHEY and SVGEGT. The CDR3 length is 14 residues. V lost 6 bases and J lost 3; bases outside the gene matches: 5.

The chain couples TRBV2 to TRBJ2-2; a weak D match, TRBD2 (6 bases). The CDR3 is made up of 15 amino acids. CDR1 and CDR2 (germline): SNHLY, FYNNEI. Trimming stripped 7 bases from V and 4 bases from J, with 16 bases between. DNA of the CDR3: TGTGCCAGCATATTCGGGGGAGAGCGCACCGGGGAGCTGTTTTTT. Amino acids: CASIFGGERTGELFF. Filled out from reference TRBV2 and TRBJ2-2, the complete variable domain reads EPEVTQTPSHQVTQMGQEVILRCVPISNHLYFYWYRQILGQKVEFLVSFYNNEISEKSEIFDDQFSVERPDGSNFTLKIRSTKLEDSAMYFCASIFGGERTGELFFGEGSRLTVL.

This clonotype was observed once. V gene TRBV24-1 combines with J gene TRBJ2-2, with 7 bases that match TRBD2. With V trimmed by 9 bases and J by 4 bases, 4 bases remained unmatched. The CDR3 consists of 13 residues. Germline assignment: CDR1 KGHDR and CDR2 SFDVKD. CDR3 DNA: TGTGCCACCCGGGGAGGGAGCACCGGGGAGCTGTTTTTT. Encoded protein: CATRGGSTGELFF.

This clonotype showed up many times. V is TRBV5-1 and J is TRBJ2-1; 8 nucleotides align to TRBD2. Germline V CDR1 and CDR2: SGHRS, YFSETQ. The CDR3 is made up of 13 amino acids. The junction had 3 bases not matched to a gene; V was cut back by 4 bases and J by 6 bases. The CDR3 DNA reads as TGCGCCAGCAGCACGGGGGGGTCCAATGAGCAGTTCTTC. Protein sequence: CASSTGGSNEQFF. Based on the CDR3 plus reference TRBV5-1 and TRBJ2-1, the full variable domain is KAGVTQTPRYLIKTRGQQVTLSCSPISGHRSVSWYQQTPGQGLQFLFEYFSETQRNKGNFPGRFSGRQFSNSRSEMNVSTLELGDSALYLCASSTGGSNEQFFGPGTRLTVL.

This clonotype was observed at least ten times. The chain links TRBV10-3 to TRBJ2-3, with a weak D call TRBD2 (7 bases). The CDR3 has 18 residues. V lost 2 bases, J lost 1 base, and 19 bases lay in between. Per germline, CDR1 ENHRY and CDR2 SYGVKD. The CDR3 protein is CAISEGGGGAFGTDTQYF. CDR3 bases: TGTGCCATCAGTGAGGGGGGAGGGGGGGCGTTTGGCACAGATACGCAGTATTTT.

This clonotype has a handful of counts. The rearrangement joins TRBV7-6 to TRBJ2-1; 8 positions agree with TRBD1. V shed 5 bases, J shed 2 bases, and the junction held 23 bases outside the gene matches. Germline CDR1 is SGHVS and CDR2 is FNYEAQ. The CDR3 covers 21 residues. CDR3 loop: CASSPQPVRGPPSFTYNEQFF. CDR3 coding DNA: TGTGCCAGCAGCCCCCAACCCGTCAGGGGGCCACCTTCTTTTACCTACAATGAGCAGTTCTTC. Combining the CDR3 with reference TRBV7-6 and TRBJ2-1 gives the whole variable domain GAGVSQSPRYKVTKRGQDVALRCDPISGHVSLYWYRQALGQGPEFLTYFNYEAQQDKSGLPNDRFSAERPEGSISTLTIQRTEQRDSAMYRCASSPQPVRGPPSFTYNEQFFGPGTRLTVL.

This clonotype was counted between two and nine times. The chain joins TRBV6-2 or TRBV6-3 to TRBJ2-1, with TRBD2 matching 7 bases. CDR1 is MNHEY, CDR2 SVGEGT, per germline. The CDR3 loop spans 14 amino acids. J gave up 9 bases and V 8 bases, and 13 bases lay outside the gene matches. Here the CDR3 DNA reads TGTGCCAGCCAAACTAGCGAGAGGGAACTTGAGCAGTTCTTC. Protein sequence: CASQTSERELEQFF.

In this sample, this clonotype turned up once. A much larger clone sits a single nucleotide away, making a read error possible. This chain uses TRBV29-1 with TRBJ2-1, with D perhaps TRBD1 (6 bases). V was shortened by 5 bases and J by 0 bases, with 11 bases between the two germline ends. Germline CDR1 reads SQVTM; CDR2 reads ANQGSEA. The CDR3 is 14 amino acids. The CDR3, as DNA: TGCAGCGTTAGACAGGAGAGCTCCTACAATGAGCAGTTCTTC. It translates to CSVRQESSYNEQFF.